What follows is one TCR beta chain and its context. Here immunoSEQ multiplex PCR was the method, and the copy in TCRdb shows in-frame clones only, minus some. Here the sample spans roughly 390,000 clones, around 85% being singletons. The CDR3 spans 12 residues. The germline V and J ends were trimmed by 6 bases and 3 bases, with 9 bases remaining between them. This entry comes from a study of blood T cell repertoires in COVID-19. The TCR comes from a woman aged 18-30 years with acute or convalescent COVID-19. This chain joins TRBV12-3 or TRBV12-4 and TRBJ2-7; unclear D gene. Source material: peripheral blood. CDR3 protein: CASSPAGYEQYF. In DNA, the CDR3 is TGTGCCAGCAGCCCGGCAGGCTACGAGCAGTACTTC.